The present T cell receptor (beta chain) was sequenced within a study of early T cells in non-severe SARS-CoV-2 infection. Attached unique molecular identifiers marked individual cDNA molecules. TCRdb fed the 5' RACE reads into MiXCR, producing one record per CDR3 protein. Among 70,000 to 85,000 distinct CDR3 sequences, roughly an eighth were seen once, and the ten largest hold roughly 3.9%. The junction had 2 bases not matched to a gene; V was cut back by 5 bases and J by 5 bases. The length of the CDR3 is 13 residues. Per the germline V gene, CDR1 is SQVTM and CDR2 is ANQGSEA. This clonotype was seen more than once but under ten times.

The clonotype was recovered from an adult who was a healthcare worker with PCR-confirmed SARS-CoV-2 infection or an uninfected control (not recorded which). The rearrangement uses TRBV29-1 and TRBJ2-3; 12 bases line up with TRBD2. Sample: whole blood. The CDR3 DNA sequence: TGCAGCGTTTCGACTAGCGGGAGAGATACGCAGTATTTT. This gives the protein CSVSTSGRDTQYF.